Sequencing of this T cell receptor beta chain was carried out in a study of blood T cells in healthy people across ages. The second PCR ran 7 to 11 cycles with a sample-barcoded 5' primer and J-beta primers. TCRdb redid the calling of the 5' RACE reads with MiXCR, one entry per CDR3 protein. The sample has nearly 800,000 distinct CDR3 sequences, roughly 25% seen once; the top ten hold roughly 3.8%. The V segment lost 7 bases and the J segment 0 bases; nucleotides outside the gene matches: 1. The CDR3 loop spans 12 amino acids. Germline CDR1 is SQVTM and CDR2 is ANQGSEA. These records were also assigned to another study, of T cells of mothers and their children.

V gene TRBV29-1 combines with J gene TRBJ1-1, with 8 bases identical to TRBD1. The clonotype originates from a boy aged 5-17 years in good health. The sequencing sample was made of blood. The CDR3 loop is CSGQGLNTEAFF. The CDR3 coding sequence is TGCAGCGGACAGGGGTTGAACACTGAAGCTTTCTTT.